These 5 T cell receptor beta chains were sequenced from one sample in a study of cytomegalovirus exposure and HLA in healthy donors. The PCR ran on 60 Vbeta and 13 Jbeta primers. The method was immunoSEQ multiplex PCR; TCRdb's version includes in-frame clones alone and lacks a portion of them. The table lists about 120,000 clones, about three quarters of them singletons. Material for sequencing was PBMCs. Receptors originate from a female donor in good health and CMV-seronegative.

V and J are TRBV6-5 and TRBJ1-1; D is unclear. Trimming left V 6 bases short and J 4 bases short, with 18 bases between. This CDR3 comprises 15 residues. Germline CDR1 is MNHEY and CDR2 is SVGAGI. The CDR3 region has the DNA TGTGCCAGCAGATCGGCGGGAGTTGAAAGCACTGAAGCTTTCTTT. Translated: CASRSAGVESTEAFF.

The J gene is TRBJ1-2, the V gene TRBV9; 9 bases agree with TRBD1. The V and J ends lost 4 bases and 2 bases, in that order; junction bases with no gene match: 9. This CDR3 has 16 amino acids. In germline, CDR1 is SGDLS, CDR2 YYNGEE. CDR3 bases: TGTGCCAGCAGCCTCGGGGGGGGGACAGGGAACTATGGCTACACCTTC. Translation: CASSLGGGTGNYGYTF.

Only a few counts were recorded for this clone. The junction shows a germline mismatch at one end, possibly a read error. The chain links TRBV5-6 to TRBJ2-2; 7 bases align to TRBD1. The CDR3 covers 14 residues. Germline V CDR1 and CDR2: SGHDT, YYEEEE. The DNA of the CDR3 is TGTGCCAGCAGCGTCACAGGGGACACTGGGGAGCTGTTTTTT. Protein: CASSVTGDTGELFF. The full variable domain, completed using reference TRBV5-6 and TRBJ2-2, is DAGVTQSPTHLIKTRGQQVTLRCSPKSGHDTVSWYQQALGQGPQFIFQYYEEEERQRGNFPDRFSGHQFPNYSSELNVNALLLGDSALYLCASSVTGDTGELFFGEGSRLTVL.

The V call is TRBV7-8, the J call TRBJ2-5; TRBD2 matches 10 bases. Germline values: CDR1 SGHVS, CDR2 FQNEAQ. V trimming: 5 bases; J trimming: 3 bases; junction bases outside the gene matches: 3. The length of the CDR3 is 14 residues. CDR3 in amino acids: CASSPLAGEETQYF. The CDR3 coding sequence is TGTGCCAGCAGCCCCCTAGCGGGGGAAGAGACCCAGTACTTC.

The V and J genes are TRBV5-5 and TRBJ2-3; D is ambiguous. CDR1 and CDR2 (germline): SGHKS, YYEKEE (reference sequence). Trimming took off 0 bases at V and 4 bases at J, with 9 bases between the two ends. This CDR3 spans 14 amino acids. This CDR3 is CASSLGSLADTQYF. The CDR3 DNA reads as TGTGCCAGCAGCTTGGGTTCCCTCGCAGATACGCAGTATTTT.